Below, 26 T cell receptor beta chains from the same sample are listed, as sequenced in a study of cytomegalovirus exposure and HLA in healthy donors. The PCR had 60 Vbeta and 13 Jbeta primers. The protocol was immunoSEQ multiplex PCR, while the TCRdb copy is restricted to in-frame clones and leaves out a portion. The sample lists around 150,000 clones, around 80% occurring once. Sequencing was done on a sample of PBMCs. The source is a middle-aged man in good health and CMV-seronegative.

This chain links TRBV19 with TRBJ2-7, with TRBD1 identical over 12 bases. Germline CDR1 and CDR2: LNHDA and SQIVND (reference sequence). V lost 4 bases, J lost 5 bases, and 9 bases stayed unmatched. CDR3 length equals 16 residues. The CDR3, as DNA: TGTGCCAGTAGTACCCCTGCCGGGACAGGGGGCGACGAGCAGTACTTC. It specifies CASSTPAGTGGDEQYF.

The genes are TRBV6-1 and TRBJ2-2, with 7 bases identical to TRBD2. The CDR3 runs to 15 residues. Germline V gene sequence: CDR1 MNHNS, CDR2 SASEGT. V trimming: 4 bases; J trimming: 0 bases; junction bases outside the gene matches: 2. The CDR3 loop is CASSVLAANTGELFF. CDR3 DNA sequence: TGTGCCAGCAGTGTCCTAGCGGCGAACACCGGGGAGCTGTTTTTT.

The chain joins TRBV29-1 to TRBJ1-2; the match to TRBD1 covers 11 bases. V shed 7 bases, J shed 4 bases, and the junction held 5 bases outside the gene matches. Germline CDR1 is SQVTM and CDR2 is ANQGSEA. CDR3 size: 13 residues. Here the CDR3 reads CSAGQGGVYGYTF. The CDR3 region has the DNA TGCAGCGCGGGACAGGGGGGGGTCTATGGCTACACCTTC.

J is TRBJ2-2 and V is TRBV29-1; TRBD1 matches 10 bases. This CDR3 spans 16 amino acids. CDR1 SQVTM and CDR2 ANQGSEA come from the germline V gene. Trimming cost V 7 bases and J 5 bases; bases outside gene matches: 13. The CDR3 DNA follows: TGCAGCGACGGGACAGGGGCGATACTCGGAACCGGGGAGCTGTTTTTT. It encodes CSDGTGAILGTGELFF.

The V and J genes are TRBV5-1 and TRBJ2-6; D gene unclear. The CDR3 spans 16 residues. V was trimmed by 9 bases and J by 2 bases, leaving 18 bases between them. From germline, CDR1 is SGHRS and CDR2 YFSETQ. The CDR3 DNA reads TGCGCCACCTCCCTTAGCCCTTCAACTGGGGCCAACGTCCTGACTTTC. Protein product: CATSLSPSTGANVLTF.

This chain links TRBV18 with TRBJ1-1; D may be TRBD1 (6 bases). V dropped 6 bases and J dropped 6 bases, with 17 bases sitting between them. The CDR3 consists of 14 residues. CDR1 is KGHSH and CDR2 is LQKENI in the germline V gene. In nucleotides, the CDR3 is TGTGCCAGCTCCCTCCTTAGGACAGACCCTGAAGCTTTCTTT. This codes for CASSLLRTDPEAFF.

This clone was observed a few times. The chain employs TRBV5-4 and TRBJ2-1; no clear D gene. This CDR3 is 14 amino acids long. V gave up 3 bases and J gave up 7 bases, with 14 bases separating them. Germline-derived CDR1 and CDR2 are SGHNT and YYREEE (reference sequence). DNA of the CDR3: TGTGCCAGCAGCTATAGTAAAACGCGTAATGAGCAGTTCTTC. This encodes CASSYSKTRNEQFF. Using reference TRBV5-4 and TRBJ2-1 for the parts outside the CDR3, the full variable domain is ETGVTQSPTHLIKTRGQQVTLRCSSQSGHNTVSWYQQALGQGPQFIFQYYREEENGRGNFPPRFSGLQFPNYSSELNVNALELDDSALYLCASSYSKTRNEQFFGPGTRLTVL.

This clone was observed a handful of times. Germline is not matched at one junction end, which may reflect a read error. The V call is TRBV7-7, the J call TRBJ2-2, with 10 bases aligning to TRBD2. From germline, CDR1 is SSHAT and CDR2 FNYEAQ (reference sequence). CDR3 length: 16 residues. DNA of the CDR3: TGTGCTAGCAGCCCCCCGGCTAGCGGGAGTGTTGGGGAGCTGTTTTTT. Its translation: CASSPPASGSVGELFF.

The gene calls are TRBV5-1 and TRBJ2-5, with 7 bases fitting TRBD2. With 0 bases clipped from V and 3 bases from J, the junction kept 11 bases outside the gene matches. The CDR3 runs 17 residues. The germline V gene encodes CDR1 SGHRS and CDR2 YFSETQ. DNA of the CDR3: TGCGCCAGCAGCTTGGGAAGCGGGGCAGGACGGAAAGAGACCCAGTACTTC. Amino acids: CASSLGSGAGRKETQYF.

The J gene is TRBJ2-3, the V gene TRBV6-5; unclear D gene. This CDR3 is 13 amino acids long. V was pared by 5 bases and J by 2 bases, with 8 bases between. Germline V CDR1 and CDR2: MNHEY, SVGAGI. As DNA, the CDR3 is TGTGCCAGCAGTCCCATCAACACAGATACGCAGTATTTT. Its translation is CASSPINTDTQYF.

This clone came up once. The chain links TRBV5-1 to TRBJ1-5; 7 nucleotides line up with TRBD1. Trimming took 3 bases from V and 0 from J; bases not matched to a gene: 3. Germline V lookup: CDR1 SGHRS, CDR2 YFSETQ. The length of the CDR3 is 15 residues. CDR3 protein: CASSWDSDSNQPQHF. The CDR3 coding sequence is TGCGCCAGCAGCTGGGACAGCGATAGCAATCAGCCCCAGCATTTT.

The sample holds a few counts of this clone. This chain links TRBV5-4 with TRBJ2-4; 8 bases map to TRBD1. Germline trimming cut 4 bases from V and 1 base from J; bases unmatched to any gene: 13. Germline V gives CDR1 SGHNT, CDR2 YYREEE (reference sequence). There are 18 residues in the CDR3. CDR3 nucleotides: TGTGCCAGCAGCCCCCAGGGACAGGCGTCTCGGGCCAAAAACATTCAGTACTTC. Its translation: CASSPQGQASRAKNIQYF.

The V call is TRBV5-1, the J call TRBJ2-5, with D maybe TRBD2 (5 bases). V lost 0 bases and J lost 3, with 12 bases in between. The CDR3 consists of 15 residues. From germline, CDR1 is SGHRS and CDR2 YFSETQ. The CDR3 region is CASSLGGSPKETQYF. CDR3 sequence (DNA): TGCGCCAGCAGCTTGGGTGGGAGCCCGAAAGAGACCCAGTACTTC.

V gene TRBV25-1 combines with J gene TRBJ2-2; maybe TRBD2 (5 bases). Germline values: CDR1 MGHDK, CDR2 SYGVNS. The CDR3 length is 15 residues. Deletions cut 6 bases from V and 4 bases from J, with 15 bases between. CDR3 nucleotides: TGTGCCAGCAGCCTTCGGGGTAGATTCACCGGGGAGCTGTTTTTT. Protein: CASSLRGRFTGELFF.

This chain connects TRBV4-3 to TRBJ2-1, with D hard to call. V was shortened by 0 bases and J by 2 bases, with 14 bases between the two germline ends. Per the germline V gene, CDR1 is LGHNA and CDR2 is YSLEER. CDR3 length: 17 amino acids. CDR3 sequence (DNA): TGCGCCAGCAGCCAAGAGCAGATGGTTTCCCCCTACAATGAGCAGTTCTTC. Protein sequence: CASSQEQMVSPYNEQFF.

The CDR3 loop reads CASSFYGQEAGNTIYF. In DNA form, the CDR3 reads TGTGCCAGCAGTTTCTATGGACAGGAGGCCGGAAACACCATATATTTT. The V and J genes are TRBV6-6 and TRBJ1-3; 7 bases match TRBD1. V was pared by 4 bases and J by 4 bases, with 10 bases of the junction left unmatched. The CDR3 is 16 residues long. Germline values: CDR1 MNHNY, CDR2 SVGAGI (reference sequence).

The chain has TRBV19 and TRBJ1-4; 7 nucleotides match TRBD1. This CDR3 comprises 14 residues. Germline CDR1 LNHDA, CDR2 SQIVND (reference sequence). J was trimmed by 8 bases and V by 7 bases; bases with no gene match: 10. In DNA, the CDR3 is TGTGCCAGTAAGCCGGGACAGCCTTCCGAAAAACTGTTTTTT. This encodes CASKPGQPSEKLFF. The whole variable domain, remainder taken from reference TRBV19 and TRBJ1-4, is DGGITQSPKYLFRKEGQNVTLSCEQNLNHDAMYWYRQDPGQGLRLIYYSQIVNDFQKGDIAEGYSVSREKKESFPLTVTSAQKNPTAFYLCASKPGQPSEKLFFGSGTQLSVL.

In this sample, this clone turned up a few times. The chain recombines TRBV27 with TRBJ2-7, with TRBD1 matching 9 bases. Looked up from germline, CDR1 is MNHEY and CDR2 is SMNVEV (reference sequence). This CDR3 is built from 13 residues. The V gene end was trimmed by 4 bases and the J gene end by 10 bases; junction bases not matched to a gene: 8. CDR3 protein: CASSSHGQGSQYF. For the CDR3, the DNA is TGTGCCAGCAGTTCTCATGGACAGGGGTCACAGTACTTC.

V is TRBV4-2 and J is TRBJ2-2; 10 bases line up with TRBD1. The CDR3 extends over 16 amino acids. Looked up from germline, CDR1 is LGHNA and CDR2 is YNFKEQ. The J segment lost 3 bases and the V segment lost 2 bases, leaving 3 bases of the junction unmatched. CDR3 amino acids: CASSQTGTGDTGELFF. In DNA form, the CDR3 reads TGTGCCAGCAGCCAAACGGGGACAGGGGACACCGGGGAGCTGTTTTTT.

This clone was observed a single time. The rearrangement uses TRBV11-1 and TRBJ2-7; 10 nucleotides agree with TRBD2. The CDR3 has 16 residues. V shed 2 bases, J shed 7 bases, and the junction held 11 bases outside the gene matches. Germline assignment: CDR1 SGHAT and CDR2 FQDESV (reference sequence). This CDR3 is CASSLITGLAGEEQYF. For the CDR3, the DNA is TGTGCCAGCAGCTTAATAACGGGCCTAGCGGGAGAAGAGCAGTACTTC.

The rearrangement joins TRBV11-3 to TRBJ2-7, with D uncertain. Trimming cost V 5 bases and J 3 bases, with 8 bases left between them. The CDR3 sequence is 12 residues long. CDR1 and CDR2 (germline): SGHNT, YENEEA. Here the CDR3 reads CASSRVYYEQYF. The CDR3 nucleotides read TGTGCCAGCAGCCGGGTATACTACGAGCAGTACTTC.

In DNA form, the CDR3 reads TGTGCCAGCAGGTGGAGTAGCGGTCGCGAGCAGTACTTC. Protein product: CASRWSSGREQYF. The rearrangement uses TRBV5-6 and TRBJ2-7, with TRBD2 as a possible D gene (6 bases). CDR1 SGHDT and CDR2 YYEEEE come from the germline V gene. The CDR3 extends over 13 amino acids. V lost 5 bases and J 6 bases, leaving 15 bases between the germline ends.

This chain uses TRBV7-9 with TRBJ2-4; D uncertain. Germline CDR1 is SEHNR and CDR2 is FQNEAQ (reference sequence). The CDR3 length is 14 residues. V lost 5 bases to trimming and J lost 7 bases, with 15 bases between them. The CDR3 region is CASSPRLDANIQYF. CDR3 nucleotide sequence: TGTGCCAGCAGCCCCCGGTTAGATGCGAACATTCAGTACTTC. The entire variable domain, with the rest obtained from reference TRBV7-9 and TRBJ2-4, is as follows: DTGVSQNPRHKITKRGQNVTFRCDPISEHNRLYWYRQTLGQGPEFLTYFQNEAQLEKSRLLSDRFSAERPKGSFSTLEIQRTEQGDSAMYLCASSPRLDANIQYFGAGTRLSVL.

The chain couples TRBV6-6 to TRBJ2-7; a possible D gene is TRBD2 (6 bases). The CDR3 extends over 11 amino acids. V shed 8 bases and J shed 7 bases, with 12 bases lying between them. Germline V gene data show CDR1 as MNHNY and CDR2 as SVGAGI (reference sequence). Here the CDR3 DNA reads TGTGCCAGCGGGTACGGGGGAGAGCAGTACTTC. Residues: CASGYGGEQYF.

This chain joins TRBV28 and TRBJ1-3, with D maybe TRBD1 (5 bases). V was shortened by 10 bases and J by 4 bases, with 20 bases between the two germline ends. Germline V lookup: CDR1 MDHEN, CDR2 SYDVKM. CDR3 length: 15 amino acids. The CDR3 loop reads CATTGGMGYGNTIYF. The CDR3 nucleotides are TGTGCCACCACCGGGGGGATGGGGTACGGAAACACCATATATTTT. The whole variable domain, filled in from reference TRBV28 and TRBJ1-3, reads DVKVTQSSRYLVKRTGEKVFLECVQDMDHENMFWYRQDPGLGLRLIYFSYDVKMKEKGDIPEGYSVSREKKERFSLILESASTNQTSMYLCATTGGMGYGNTIYFGEGSWLTVV.

The J gene is TRBJ2-3, the V gene TRBV10-3; 12 positions agree with TRBD2. The germline V gene encodes CDR1 ENHRY and CDR2 SYGVKD. CDR3 length: 15 residues. V lost 7 bases, J lost 2 bases, and 4 bases stayed unmatched. Here the CDR3 reads CAITTSGSVTDTQYF. Written as DNA, the CDR3 is TGTGCCATCACGACTAGCGGGAGTGTCACAGATACGCAGTATTTT.